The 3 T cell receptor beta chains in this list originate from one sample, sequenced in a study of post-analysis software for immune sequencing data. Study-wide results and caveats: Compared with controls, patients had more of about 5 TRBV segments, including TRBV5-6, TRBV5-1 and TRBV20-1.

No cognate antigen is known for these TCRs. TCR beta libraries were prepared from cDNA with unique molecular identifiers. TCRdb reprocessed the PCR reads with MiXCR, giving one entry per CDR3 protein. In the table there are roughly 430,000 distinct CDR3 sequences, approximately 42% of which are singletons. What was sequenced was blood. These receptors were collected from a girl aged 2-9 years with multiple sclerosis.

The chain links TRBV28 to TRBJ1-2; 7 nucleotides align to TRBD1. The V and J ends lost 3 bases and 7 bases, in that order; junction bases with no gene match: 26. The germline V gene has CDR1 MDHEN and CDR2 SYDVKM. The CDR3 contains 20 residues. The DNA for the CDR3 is TGTGCCAGCAGTTTTTCGCCCTCGAAAGACAGGGTAGTGAAAGGAGCTGGCTACACCTTC. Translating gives CASSFSPSKDRVVKGAGYTF.

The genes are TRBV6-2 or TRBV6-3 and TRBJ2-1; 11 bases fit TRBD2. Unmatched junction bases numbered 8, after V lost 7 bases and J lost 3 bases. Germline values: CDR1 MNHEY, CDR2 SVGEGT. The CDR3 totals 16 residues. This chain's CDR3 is CASTLYGTSGYNEQFF. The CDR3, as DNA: TGTGCCAGCACCTTATACGGGACTAGCGGCTACAATGAGCAGTTCTTC.

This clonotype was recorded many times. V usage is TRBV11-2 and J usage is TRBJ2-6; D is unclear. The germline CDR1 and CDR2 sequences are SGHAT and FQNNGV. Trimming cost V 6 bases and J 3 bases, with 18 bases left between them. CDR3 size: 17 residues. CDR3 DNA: TGTGCCAGCAGTCATGGCTACATAACTCTTGGGGCCAACGTCCTGACTTTC. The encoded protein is CASSHGYITLGANVLTF.